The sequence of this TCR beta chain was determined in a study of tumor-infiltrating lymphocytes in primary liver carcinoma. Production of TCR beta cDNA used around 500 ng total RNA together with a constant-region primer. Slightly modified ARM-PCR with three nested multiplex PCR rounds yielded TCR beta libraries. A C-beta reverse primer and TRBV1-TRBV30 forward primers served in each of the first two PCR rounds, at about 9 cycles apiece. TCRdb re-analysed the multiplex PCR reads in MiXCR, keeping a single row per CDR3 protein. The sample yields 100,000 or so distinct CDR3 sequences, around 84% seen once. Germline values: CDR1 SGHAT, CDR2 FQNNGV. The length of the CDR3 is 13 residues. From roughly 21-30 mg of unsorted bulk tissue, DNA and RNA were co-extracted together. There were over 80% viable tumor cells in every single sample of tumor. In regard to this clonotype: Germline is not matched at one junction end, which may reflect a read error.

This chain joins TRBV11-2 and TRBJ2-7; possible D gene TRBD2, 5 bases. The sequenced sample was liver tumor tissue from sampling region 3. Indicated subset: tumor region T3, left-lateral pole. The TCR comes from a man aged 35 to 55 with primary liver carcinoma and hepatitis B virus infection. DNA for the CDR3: TGTGACAGCAGCTTATGTGAGCGGATCCAGCAGTACTTC. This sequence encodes CDSSLCERIQQYF. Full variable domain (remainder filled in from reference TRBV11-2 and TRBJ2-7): EAGVAQSPRYKIIEKRQSVAFWCNPISGHATLYWYQQILGQGPKLLIQFQNNGVVDDSQLPKDRFSAERLKGVDSTLKIQPAKLEDSAVYLCDSSLCERIQQYFGPGTRLTVT.